A single T cell receptor beta chain is shown here with its context. The sample belongs to a study of blood T cell repertoires in COVID-19. This CDR3 contains 14 residues. CDR1 and CDR2 from the germline V gene are GTSNPN and SVGIG (reference sequence). V was pared by 5 bases and J by 3 bases, with 14 bases between. Per the study methods: From reference gene primer amplification, estimates of nucleated cell counts were derived. Using immunoSEQ multiplex PCR, the repertoire was profiled, and TCRdb retains in-frame clones only, with some absent. V, J and clone size derive from that table, while D and trimming were established from the DNA sequence. The sample has over 400,000 clones, roughly 89% seen once; the top ten hold about 8%.

V gene TRBV30 combines with J gene TRBJ1-5; possible D gene TRBD1, 5 bases. This clonotype was sampled from a woman aged 50 to 60 with COVID-19, enrolled during active disease. The material sequenced was peripheral blood. CDR3 bases: TGTGCCTGGCAAGCAGACAGTCCCAATCAGCCCCAGCATTTT. This encodes CAWQADSPNQPQHF.